A selection of T cell receptor beta chains follows, all from one sample in a study of shared clonotypes between healthy human individuals. Measured with immunoSEQ multiplex PCR; TCRdb has only the in-frame clones, and not every one. The table shows about 470,000 clones, with 70% to 80% occurring only once. Sequenced input: PBMCs. Receptor source: a middle-aged woman in good health. Some clones in this sample may be carry-over from other donors' samples. The CDR3 runs from the conserved cysteine through the conserved F or W. The D gene is left open where the match is weak. Size is omitted from some rows. Given values are once, few, many or a class for expanded clones.

>TRBV7-8|TRBD1|TRBJ1-3|NA
TGTGCCAGCAGCCCCCTCCGGACAGGGACTGGAAACACCATATATTTT
CASSPLRTGTGNTIYF
>TRBV28|TRBD2|TRBJ2-7|NA
TGTGCCAGCAGTTTCAGATCGGGAGGCCTGACCTACGAGCAGTACTTC
CASSFRSGGLTYEQYF
>TRBV19|TRBD1|TRBJ2-5|NA
TGTGCCAGTAGTATAGCGTCAGGGGGCGCGTCGGCCCAGTACTTC
CASSIASGGASAQYF
>TRBV7-2|NA|TRBJ2-1|NA
TGTGCCAGCAGCTTCCTAGCCGCCTACAATGAGCAGTTCTTC
CASSFLAAYNEQFF
>TRBV30|NA|TRBJ1-4|NA
TGTGCCTCCATGGCACCGCATAATGAAAAACTGTTTTTT
CASMAPHNEKLFF
>TRBV15|NA|TRBJ1-2|NA
TGTGCCACCAGCAGAGATATTAGGCAGGGGAACTATGGCTACACCTTC
CATSRDIRQGNYGYTF
>TRBV19|NA|TRBJ1-5|NA
TGTGCCAGTAGCCTTGGACGGGCCCAGCAGCCCCAGCATTTT
CASSLGRAQQPQHF
>TRBV18|NA|TRBJ2-5|NA
TGTGCCAGCTCACCAGGCCAAGAGACCCAGTACTTC
CASSPGQETQYF
>TRBV2|TRBD1|TRBJ2-1|NA
TGTGCCAGCAGGCCTAGGACAGGGGGCATCAGCGATGAGCAGTTCTTC
CASRPRTGGISDEQFF
>TRBV11-1|TRBD1|TRBJ1-1|NA
TGTGCCAGCAGCTCCCCCGGACAGGGGTTCGGCACTGAAGCTTTCTTT
CASSSPGQGFGTEAFF
>TRBV7-2|TRBD2|TRBJ2-7|NA
TGTGCCAGCAGCTTAGTAGCGGGCGACACCTACGAGCAGTACTTC
CASSLVAGDTYEQYF
>TRBV5-1|NA|TRBJ2-3|NA
TGCGCCAGCAGCTTGGGGGAGACAGATACGCAGTATTTT
CASSLGETDTQYF
>TRBV28|NA|TRBJ1-2|NA
TGTGCCAGCAGTTTAACACAGGGTTGGGGCTACACCTTC
CASSLTQGWGYTF
>TRBV5-1|NA|TRBJ1-2|NA
TGCGCCAGCAGCCACGGGACTAGGGGCTACACCTTC
CASSHGTRGYTF
>TRBV6-5|NA|TRBJ2-7|NA
TGTGCCAGCAGTTCAGGGAAAACCCTAACCTACGAGCAGTACTTC
CASSSGKTLTYEQYF
>TRBV18|TRBD2|TRBJ2-1|NA
TGTGCCAGCTCACCACCTAGCGGGATCGGCAATGAGCAGTTCTTC
CASSPPSGIGNEQFF
>TRBV10-3|TRBD2|TRBJ2-5|NA
TGTGCCATCAGTGAAGGGACTAGGAGGGAGACCCAGTACTTC
CAISEGTRRETQYF
>TRBV2|TRBD2|TRBJ2-7|NA
TGTGCCAGCAGTGAACGCGGGAGGGCCTACGAGCAGTACTTC
CASSERGRAYEQYF
>TRBV9|TRBD2|TRBJ2-3|NA
TGTGCCAGCAGCGCGACGACTAGCGGGAGGTCGATCCAGTATTTT
CASSATTSGRSIQYF
>TRBV28|NA|TRBJ2-2|once
TGTGCCAGCAGTTTGAGGGCCCAGTTAAGCGGGGAGCTGTTTTTT
CASSLRAQLSGELFF
>TRBV7-9|NA|TRBJ2-5|once
TGTGCCAGCAGCTTGGATGGGACATTCCAAGAGACCCAGTACTTC
CASSLDGTFQETQYF
>TRBV5-4|TRBD1|TRBJ1-1|NA
TGTGCCAGCAGCATACTAACAGGGGCCACTGAAGCTTTCTTT
CASSILTGATEAFF
>TRBV5-1|TRBD1|TRBJ2-7|NA
TGCGCCAGCAGATCTGCCGGGACAGAGGCCTACGAGCAGTACTTC
CASRSAGTEAYEQYF
>TRBV27|NA|TRBJ2-5|once
TGTGCCAGCAGTCCGGAACAGGGCCACCCTGAGACCCAGTACTTC
CASSPEQGHPETQYF
>TRBV30|NA|TRBJ1-2|NA
TGTGCCTGGAGTGTATGGGAGGATGGCTACACCTTC
CAWSVWEDGYTF
>TRBV28|TRBD1|TRBJ2-5|NA
TGTGCCAGCAGCTCCCCCGGGACAGCGGAGACCCAGTACTTC
CASSSPGTAETQYF
>TRBV28|TRBD2|TRBJ2-1|NA
TGTGCCAGCAGTTCACCACGCCCCTTCACTAGCGGGAGGGCCGGGGGAGACAATGAGCAGTTCTTC
CASSSPRPFTSGRAGGDNEQFF
>TRBV13|TRBD1|TRBJ1-2|NA
TGTGCCAGCAGCTTCCCACCGGGACAGGGGATACTCTATGGCTACACCTTC
CASSFPPGQGILYGYTF
>TRBV5-5|NA|TRBJ2-7|NA
TGTGCCAGCAGCACTCCGGGGGACAACTACGAGCAGTACTTC
CASSTPGDNYEQYF
>TRBV30|NA|TRBJ1-2|NA
TGTGCCTGGAGGGACGGTCGAGGGTATGGCTACACCTTC
CAWRDGRGYGYTF
>TRBV10-2|TRBD1|TRBJ2-5|few
TGCGCCAGCGGTTCGGACAGGGGTTGGGGCCAAGAGACCCAGTACTTC
CASGSDRGWGQETQYF
>TRBV7-9|NA|TRBJ1-2|once
TGTGCCAGCAGCTCTCACCCCGTCTATGGCTACACCTTC
CASSSHPVYGYTF
>TRBV5-5|TRBD2|TRBJ2-2|NA
TGTGCCAGCAGCTTGGGTCTTGCGGGAGAGGTTTCCGGGGAGCTGTTTTTT
CASSLGLAGEVSGELFF
>TRBV5-1|NA|TRBJ2-5|NA
TGCGCCAGCAGCTTGGTCGACCCTACCCAAGAGACCCAGTACTTC
CASSLVDPTQETQYF
>TRBV29-1|TRBD2|TRBJ2-1|NA
TGCAGCGTCGGTTCGGCGGGAGGGACTTTTGAGCAGTTCTTC
CSVGSAGGTFEQFF
>TRBV6-6|NA|TRBJ2-1|once
TGTGCCAGCAGCCGGGCGGGGCGATACAATGAGCAGTTCTTC
CASSRAGRYNEQFF
>TRBV4-2|TRBD2|TRBJ2-7|NA
TGTGCCAGCAGCCAAGACGCGGCTAGCGGGGGCTACGAGCAGTACTTC
CASSQDAASGGYEQYF
>TRBV27|TRBD1|TRBJ1-2|few
TGTGCCAGCAGTCCGTCCCGGGACAGAGTTGCTAACTATGGCTACACCTTC
CASSPSRDRVANYGYTF